This entry features one T cell receptor (beta chain) sequence. What it recognizes is unknown. These data originate in a study of OX40 agonist ivuxolimab in advanced cancers. Study-level points and caveats: The investigators did not determine what antigen specificity the expanded peripheral T cells had.

TCRdb keeps only in-frame clones here, not all; method: immunoSEQ multiplex PCR. The table includes 94,000 or so clones, under 90% detected once. The CDR3 totals 15 residues. Germline V CDR1 and CDR2: SNHLY, FYNNEI. Trimming removed 4 bases at V and 0 bases at J, with 10 bases between. Here the sequenced sample was CD4+ or CD8+ T cells sorted from blood, taken in a trial of the OX40 agonist ivuxolimab. The chain carries TRBV2 and TRBJ2-1; D remains unclear. The TCR comes from an adult with an advanced solid tumor such as melanoma, head and neck, liver or kidney cancer. DNA of the CDR3: TGTGCCAGCAGTGTGACTCTGAGCTCCTACAATGAGCAGTTCTTC. This sequence encodes CASSVTLSSYNEQFF.